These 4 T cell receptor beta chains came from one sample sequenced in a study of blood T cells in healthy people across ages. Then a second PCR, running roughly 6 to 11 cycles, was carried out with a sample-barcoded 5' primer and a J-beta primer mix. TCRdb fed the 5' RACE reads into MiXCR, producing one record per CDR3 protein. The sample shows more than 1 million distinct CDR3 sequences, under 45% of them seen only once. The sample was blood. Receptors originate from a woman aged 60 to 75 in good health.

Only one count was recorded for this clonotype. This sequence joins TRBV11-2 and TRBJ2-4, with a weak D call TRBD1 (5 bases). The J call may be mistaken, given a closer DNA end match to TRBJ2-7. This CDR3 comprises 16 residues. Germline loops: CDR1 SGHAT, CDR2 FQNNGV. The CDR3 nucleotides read TGTGCCAGCAGCTTAAGAGTTGTGGGCCTAGGGGACGAGCAGTACTTC. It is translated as CASSLRVVGLGDEQYF.

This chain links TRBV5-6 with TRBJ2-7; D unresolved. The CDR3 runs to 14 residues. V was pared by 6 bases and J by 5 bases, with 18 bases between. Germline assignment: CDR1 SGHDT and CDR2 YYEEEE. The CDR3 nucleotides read TGTGCCAGCACCAACAAATATCCTAGTCACGAGCAGTACTTC. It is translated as CASTNKYPSHEQYF.

In DNA form, the CDR3 reads TGTGCCAGCAGTTTCTATGGGACTGAAGCTTTCTTT. Translated, it gives CASSFYGTEAFF. This sequence joins TRBV6-5 and TRBJ1-1; D gene unclear. This CDR3 is 12 amino acids long. Trimming left V 4 bases short and J 5 bases short, with 8 bases between. Germline V gene sequence: CDR1 MNHEY, CDR2 SVGAGI.

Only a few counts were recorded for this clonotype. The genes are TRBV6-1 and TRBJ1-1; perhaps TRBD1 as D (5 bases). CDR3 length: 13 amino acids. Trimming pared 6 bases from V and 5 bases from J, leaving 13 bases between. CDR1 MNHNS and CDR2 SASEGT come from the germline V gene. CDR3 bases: TGTGCCAGCAGACCGGGGCAGTGGACTGAAGCTTTCTTT. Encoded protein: CASRPGQWTEAFF.